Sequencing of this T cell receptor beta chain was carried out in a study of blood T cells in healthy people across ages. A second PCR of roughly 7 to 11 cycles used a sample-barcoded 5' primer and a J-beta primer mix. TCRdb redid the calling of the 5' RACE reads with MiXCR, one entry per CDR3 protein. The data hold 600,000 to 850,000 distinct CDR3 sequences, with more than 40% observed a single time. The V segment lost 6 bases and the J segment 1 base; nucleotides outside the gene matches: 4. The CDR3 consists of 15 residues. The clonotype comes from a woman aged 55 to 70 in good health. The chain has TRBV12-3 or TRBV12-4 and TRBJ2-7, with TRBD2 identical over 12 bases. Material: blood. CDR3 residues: CASRNTSGRSYEQYF. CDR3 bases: TGTGCCAGCAGAAATACTAGCGGGAGGTCCTACGAGCAGTACTTC.